Described below is a single T cell receptor (beta chain) sequence and its context. This clone was picked up one time. It lacks a known antigen. Qualities for individual bases were not recorded, and no much larger clone is one base off. Within the sample, other DNA sequences also encode this same CDR3. This sample was included in a study of cytomegalovirus exposure and HLA in healthy donors (dated by TCRdb to the late 2010s). Regarding the research as a whole: An earlier analysis of roughly 500 of the donors reported about 300 Gb of sequence data and around 110 million unique TCR beta sequences obtained from about 179 million T cells. The number of donors typed differed by locus, with about 629-630 for A, B, C, DRB1 and DQB1, more than 500 for DQA1, 600 to 610 for DPA1, and around 450 for DPB1. In addition to the first cohort of 666 subjects, a separate validation cohort of approximately 130 different subjects was used. All discovery cohort repertoires had been generated using a single sequencing platform. Genome-wide SNP genotypes for about 65% of the 666 donors were used in a later genetic analysis, which treated that subset as a discovery cohort. The study aimed to test whether cataloging public T cell receptors could reveal signatures of past pathogen exposure. Among the approximately 400 genotyped donors, under 90% belonged to the genetic ancestry cluster associated with self-reported Caucasian donors. Alongside the repertoire data, information on donor age, sex, ethnicity and CMV serostatus was compiled. In the later analysis, no new phenotypic data were used to find candidate immune exposures; instead, reliance was placed on TCR beta sequences and their occurrence across donors. On average, roughly 240,000 unique TCR beta nucleotide sequences were sequenced per donor among fewer than 500 genotyped donors of the cohort, with roughly 18% of those sequences being non-productive. In a later analysis, previously published TCR beta repertoires from 500 to 750 donors were re-analyzed and high-resolution HLA genotyping was added so that TCR occurrence patterns could be studied. About 300 gigabases of sequencing data and tens of millions of unique TCR sequences were included in an early release covering roughly 700 HLA-typed donors. About five DR-DQ haplotypes were treated as single units for association and clustering because of strong linkage in the cohort. To predict cytomegalovirus infection status, the study brought together high-throughput TCR immunosequencing, statistical association of individual TCRs with disease status, and machine learning. HLA typing included class I and class II loci at four-digit resolution. The study profiled the T cell repertoires of under 850 subjects by immunosequencing and related them to cytomegalovirus serostatus. An earlier analysis of 500 to 750 of the donors applied high-throughput TCR beta sequencing to assess whether each TCR beta V gene segment acted as functional or pseudogenic.

The cohort consisted of 666 healthy bone marrow donors. At the time of sampling, all cohort members were nominally healthy, though unrecorded immune exposures were likely present. The donor was CMV seronegative and belonged to the group of over 350 seronegative cohort members. Each donor provided a peripheral blood sample, and peripheral blood mononuclear cells were used for TCR beta sequencing. Genomic DNA was extracted from the blood cell samples with the Qiagen DNeasy Blood Extraction Kit. Broad study findings and their caveats: The earlier analysis of approximately 560 of the donors excluded over 15 rarely observed V segments, including chromosome 9 orphons, because counts were too low. Specific HLA alleles were associated with 18,000 or so TCR beta sequences at a false discovery rate of 0.05 in a later analysis. Some IMGT-functional V segments, including TRBV6-2 and TRBV6-3, could not be distinguished by the 87-base-pair reads and were therefore excluded. Compared with the roughly 600-donor mean, donors in an Asian-associated ancestry cluster had fewer N-insertions in productive TCRs, according to a later genetic analysis. In the study, 150 to 200 TCR beta chains were listed as associated with cytomegalovirus. The classifier was reported to diagnose cytomegalovirus status with high specificity and sensitivity in both the original cohort and the validation cohort. Correlated functional status among segregating V segments might reflect linkage disequilibrium, but an unknown experimental factor could not be ruled out. A cluster of highly shared sequence variants was judged likely to represent a technical artifact of the sequencing pipeline. In a later analysis, TCR association rates were found to vary across HLA loci, with the most associated TCRs seen for DRB1 alleles and the fewest for HLA-C alleles. Presence/absence analyses assumed roughly uniform sequencing depth across donors, an assumption that may not hold. In an earlier analysis of under 600 of the donors, most TCR beta V segments were observed in productive rearrangements about 87% or about 30% of the time, broadly matching IMGT annotations. According to the authors, the approach could potentially be generalized to other disease states and immunological phenotypes. Compared with equally common non-associated chains, HLA-associated TCR beta chains in a later analysis were more clonally expanded and had lower generation probabilities. A further reported finding was that TCR beta sequences accurately predicted the HLA-A and HLA-B alleles for most subjects in the first cohort. Several of the top co-occurrence clusters appeared to be linked to parvovirus B19, influenza, CMV and Epstein-Barr virus, according to a later analysis. Because HLA typing was unavailable for some donors at each locus, only the typed subset was used in association tests. While some public TCRs were present in many individuals, most TCR sequences turned up only very rarely across donors. In a later analysis, most CMV-associated TCR beta chains were found to appear HLA-restricted, with HLA associations seemingly driven largely by CMV exposure. A later genetic analysis associated a missense DCLRE1C variant with V-gene and J-gene trimming of TCR beta chains, and an independent cohort replicated the association. A few of the identified cytomegalovirus-associated TCR beta chains were confirmed in vitro to be specific for cytomegalovirus antigens. Strong co-occurrence of HLA alleles, especially DR and DQ, made assigning TCR associations to individual alleles difficult. CMV serostatus was the only immune exposure information available for the cohort. This cohort had only TCR beta chains sequenced, and the lack of alpha or paired-chain data limited which features could be detected.

The CDR3 runs 13 residues from the cysteine to the phenylalanine. Solely the CDR3 DNA is kept, with 39 bases framed from the first base. V was cut back by 3 bases and J by 1 base, leaving a gap of 6 bases between them. Per the germline V gene (reference sequence), LNHNV is the CDR1 and YYDKDF is the CDR2. Preparation of the library involved the immunoSEQ multiplex PCR assay. For the multiplex PCR, a mixture combining 60 forward primers for TCR Vbeta segments and 13 reverse primers for TCR Jbeta segments was used. The CDR3 region of rearranged TCR beta genes was amplified from genomic DNA by a multiplex PCR assay. On the Illumina HiSeq System, the amplified TCR beta libraries were sequenced as 87-base-pair reads. From the authors' description of their analysis: In a later analysis, some 80 million unique TCR beta chains were counted across the approximately 640 repertoires, and about 9.9 million of these chains were shared by at least two donors. Raw reads were error-corrected and collapsed into unique sequences by a nearest-neighbor algorithm in which closely related sequences were merged to remove PCR and sequencing errors. To assign V, D and J gene segments, CDR3 sequences were aligned to IMGT reference sequences. For a sequence to be retained, at least a six-nucleotide match to both a V gene segment and a J gene segment was required. Rearrangements were called productive when the CDR3 lacked stop codons and stayed in frame with V and J; all others were non-productive. Following IMGT convention, CDR3 was defined as the stretch from the second conserved V-encoded cysteine up to the conserved J-encoded phenylalanine. Sequences without an unambiguous match to a single V gene segment were excluded from the earlier analysis of a few hundred of the donors. In an earlier analysis of several hundred of the donors, a V segment was called functional when productive rearrangements were above 56.7%, and segregating when the standard deviation between donors exceeded 5%. A statistical classification framework was built to diagnose cytomegalovirus status from the catalog of TCR beta chain sequences. A later analysis assigned V and J genes by comparing TCR nucleotide sequences with IMGT/GENE-DB human TR gene sequences. The TCRdist pipeline was used in a later analysis to assign CDR3 sequences and most-parsimonious VDJ recombination scenarios. In a later analysis, each TCR beta chain was defined by its CDR3 amino acid sequence together with its V-gene family, and reads without a unique V-gene family were excluded. To address suspected cross-contamination and a sequencing artifact, a later analysis removed roughly 580 highly shared, low-generation-probability nucleotide sequences. For each public chain, a later analysis derived a clonal expansion index from normalized ranks of inferred template counts within each repertoire. Generation probabilities in a later analysis came from a VDJ recombination model fitted to out-of-frame rearrangements, and those results were checked against IGoR. In a later analysis, hypergeometric tests were used to score TCR-TCR, TCR-HLA and TCR-CMV co-occurrence, with a repertoire-size bias correction applied to TCR pairs. To estimate false discovery rates, a later analysis permuted the HLA or CMV assignments 20 times. A later analysis grouped co-occurring TCRs with DBSCAN, adding TCRdist sequence similarity when clustering within HLA-allele-positive subsets. For co-occurrence clustering, repertoires with fewer than 30,000 or more than 120,000 public chains were excluded, along with about five repertoires with anomalous nucleotide sharing. TCRdb limited this immuneACCESS table to in-frame rearrangements with V and J called. A share of clones is missing; checked studies link under half to unresolved V genes, and the rest is unexplained. From that table come the V and J calls and clone size; the DNA was used to work out D and trimming. The sample includes 89,000 or so clones, with about 81% observed a single time. The ten top clones hold 4.2% of the sample.

This chain joins TRBV15 to TRBJ1-1, with TRBD1 perhaps the D gene, on 5 matching bases. Input material: PBMCs. The source is a man aged 55 to 69 in good health and CMV-seronegative. The nucleotide sequence is given as TGTGCCACCAGCAGTAGGGGGAACACTGAAGCTTTCTTT. It codes for CATSSRGNTEAFF.